The sequence of this TCR beta chain was determined in a study of stem cell transplantation in POMP-related autoinflammatory disease (dated by TCRdb to the early 2020s). A note on the overall study: According to the study's hypothesis, the TRB repertoire gets skewed because defective thymoproteasomes impair MHC class I-dependent CD8+ T-cell differentiation and positive selection. The effect of POMP deficiency on T-cell receptor beta repertoire diversity and CDR3 characteristics was assessed by high-throughput TRB sequencing. After transplant, DNA chimerism analysis showed 100% donor engraftment of neutrophils and platelets through one year. Prior to transplant, the patients had CD4+ naive T-cell skewing, low CD8+ T-cell proportions, and decreased T-cell cytokine secretion.

As regards this clone: Its target antigen remains unknown. No clone much larger than this one lies a single base away; base qualities are absent.

The library came from the immunoSEQ multiplex PCR assay. The study's own analysis went as follows. Shannon entropy, which accounts for clonal size distribution, was used to quantify repertoire diversity. The Gini-Simpson index (Simpson_1-D) was used to measure inequality in clonotype distribution. TCRdb stores this immuneACCESS table with in-frame sequences only. Part of the clones is absent; in the studies checked, under half of the shortfall reflects unresolved V genes, and no reason is known for the rest. The V and J calls and the clone size are those of that table, but D and trimming were determined from the DNA. The sample has some 69,000 clones on record, approximately 90% of them singletons. About 0.66% of the sample belongs to the ten largest clones. Taken with the paper, the label for time point translates to: after hematopoietic stem cell transplant. PRAID was a condition in which autoinflammation came alongside prominent immunodeficiency. Before TRB sequencing, T-cell subsets (conventional T cells, CD8+ T cells, regulatory T cells, T follicular helper cells) were sorted.

Results the study describes overall, beyond this receptor: Statistical significance for the trend toward lower diversity and increased clonality in PRAID patients was reached only for regulatory T cells. PRAID patients trended toward lower TRB diversity and higher clonality across all analyzed T-cell subsets. The number of unique TRB V-J gene pairings was restricted in PRAID patients.

V drops 1 base and J drops 3 bases, leaving 12 bases in between. CDR1 and CDR2 were assigned from the germline V gene as KGHSH and LQKENI. The CDR3, from cysteine to phenylalanine, totals 16 residues. Of all the DNA, just the CDR3 is kept, 48 bases in frame from base 1. Here the chain combines TRBV18 and TRBJ2-2; the D gene identity is not certain. The sequenced sample was CD4+ T cells from PBMCs, obtained after stem cell transplantation. This TCR derives from a human patient with POMP-related autoinflammation and immune dysregulation (PRAID). Following a transplant, a fraction of the T cells may be traceable to the graft donor. At the DNA level, the sequence is TGTGCCAGCTCACCACTATCGGCAACCTACACCGGGGAGCTGTTTTTT. This translates into CASSPLSATYTGELFF.